This TCR beta chain comes out of a study of long-term antiretroviral therapy in people with HIV. Researchers report immunoSEQ v3.0 was run at survey level. The repertoire was sequenced with immunoSEQ multiplex PCR; TCRdb's copy has only in-frame clones and lacks some. The sample includes around 29,000 clones, 95% seen only once; the top ten take 2.5% to 3.5%. CDR3 length: 14 amino acids. Germline lookup yields CDR1 ENHRY and CDR2 SYGVKD. The V end lost 4 bases, the J end lost 0 bases, and 8 bases lay between the germline ends. V and J are TRBV10-3 and TRBJ2-3; D is perhaps TRBD2 (5 bases). This TCR was recovered from a man aged 45-65 years with HIV. Sequencing was performed on unsorted PBMCs, taken 5.3 years after starting antiretroviral therapy. CDR3 coding DNA: TGTGCCATCAGTGCGACTAAGAGCACAGATACGCAGTATTTT. It yields the protein CAISATKSTDTQYF.